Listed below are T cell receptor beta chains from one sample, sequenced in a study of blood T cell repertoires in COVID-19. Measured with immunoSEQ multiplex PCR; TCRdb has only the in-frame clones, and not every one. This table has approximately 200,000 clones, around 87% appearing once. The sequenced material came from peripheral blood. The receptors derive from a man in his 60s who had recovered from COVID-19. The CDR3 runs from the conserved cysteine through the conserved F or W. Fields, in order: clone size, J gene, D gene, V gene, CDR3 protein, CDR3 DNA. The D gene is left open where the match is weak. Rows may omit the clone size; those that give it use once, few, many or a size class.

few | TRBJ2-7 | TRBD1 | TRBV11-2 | CASSPDRGGEQYF | TGTGCCAGCAGCCCCGACAGGGGTGGCGAGCAGTACTTC
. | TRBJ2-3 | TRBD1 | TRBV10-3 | CAISEASTGSTDTQYF | TGTGCCATCAGTGAGGCCTCGACAGGGAGCACAGATACGCAGTATTTT
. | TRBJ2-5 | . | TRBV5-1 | CASSFGGQETQYF | TGCGCCAGCAGCTTCGGTGGCCAAGAGACCCAGTACTTC
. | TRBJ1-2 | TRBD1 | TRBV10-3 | CAISEVRDRGDGYTF | TGTGCCATCAGTGAGGTCAGGGACAGGGGCGACGGCTACACCTTC
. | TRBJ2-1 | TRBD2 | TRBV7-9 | CASSLDVRAGESQFF | TGTGCCAGCAGCTTAGATGTTCGGGCGGGAGAGTCGCAGTTCTTC
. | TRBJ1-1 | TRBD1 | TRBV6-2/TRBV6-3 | CASSPRQGTTEAFF | TGTGCCAGCAGTCCCAGACAGGGTACCACTGAAGCTTTCTTT
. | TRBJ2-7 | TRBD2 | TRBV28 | CASSSAGGVNEQYF | TGTGCCAGCAGTTCAGCGGGAGGAGTCAACGAGCAGTACTTC
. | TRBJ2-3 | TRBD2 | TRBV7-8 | CASSLRSSGGHTQYF | TGTGCCAGCAGCTTAAGGAGTAGCGGGGGGCATACGCAGTATTTT
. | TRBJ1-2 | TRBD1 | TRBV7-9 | CASSLEGTGYGYTF | TGTGCCAGCAGCTTAGAGGGGACAGGTTATGGCTACACCTTC
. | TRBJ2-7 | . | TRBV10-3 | CATHGGVYEQYF | TGTGCCACCCACGGGGGAGTCTACGAGCAGTACTTC
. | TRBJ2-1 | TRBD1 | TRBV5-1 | CASSLQTGGNEQFF | TGCGCCAGCAGCCTGCAGACAGGGGGCAATGAGCAGTTCTTC
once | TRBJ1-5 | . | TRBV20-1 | CSASSGNQPQHF | TGCAGTGCTAGTTCAGGAAATCAGCCCCAGCATTTT
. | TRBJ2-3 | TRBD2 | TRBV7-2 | CASSFSGVDTQYF | TGTGCCAGCAGCTTTAGCGGGGTAGATACGCAGTATTTT
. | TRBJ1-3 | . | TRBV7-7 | CASSLGSFFENTIYF | TGTGCCAGCAGCTTGGGGAGTTTCTTTGAAAACACCATATATTTT
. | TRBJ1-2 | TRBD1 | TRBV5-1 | CASSTLSSGQGDYGYTF | TGCGCCAGCAGCACCCTTAGTTCAGGACAGGGTGACTATGGCTACACCTTC
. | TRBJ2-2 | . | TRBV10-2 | CASSKNTGELFF | TGCGCCAGCAGCAAAAACACCGGGGAGCTGTTTTTT
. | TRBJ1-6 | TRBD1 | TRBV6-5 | CASRTGQMNSPLHF | TGTGCCAGCAGGACGGGACAGATGAATTCACCCCTCCACTTT
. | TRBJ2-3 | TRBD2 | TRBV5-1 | CASSLGNSGIDTQYF | TGCGCCAGCAGCTTGGGAAATAGCGGGATCGATACGCAGTATTTT
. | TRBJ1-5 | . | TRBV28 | CASTLIGGYQPQHF | TGTGCCAGCACCCTAATCGGGGGGTATCAGCCCCAGCATTTT
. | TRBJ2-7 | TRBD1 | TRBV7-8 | CASSLAGQSYEQYF | TGTGCCAGCAGCTTAGCGGGACAGTCCTACGAGCAGTACTTC
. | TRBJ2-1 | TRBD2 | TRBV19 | CASSFPSGSSYNEQFF | TGTGCCAGTAGTTTTCCTAGCGGGAGCTCCTACAATGAGCAGTTCTTC
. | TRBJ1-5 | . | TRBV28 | CASSFGGTRNQPQHF | TGTGCCAGCAGTTTTGGAGGGACCCGCAATCAGCCCCAGCATTTT
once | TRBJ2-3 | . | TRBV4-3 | CASSQDPSGQHPDTQYF | TGCGCCAGCAGCCAAGACCCTAGCGGACAGCACCCAGATACGCAGTATTTT
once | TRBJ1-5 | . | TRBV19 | CASSPRTAISNQPQHF | TGTGCCAGTAGTCCGCGGACAGCAATTAGCAATCAGCCCCAGCATTTT
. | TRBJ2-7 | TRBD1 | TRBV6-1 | CASSVQDRYLSYEQYF | TGTGCCAGCAGTGTTCAGGACAGGTACTTATCCTACGAGCAGTACTTC
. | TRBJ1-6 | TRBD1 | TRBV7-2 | CASSLGTDMYNSPLHF | TGTGCCAGCAGCCTCGGGACAGATATGTATAATTCACCCCTCCACTTT
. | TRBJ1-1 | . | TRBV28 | CASSLGLRAFF | TGTGCCAGCAGTTTAGGGCTTCGGGCTTTCTTT
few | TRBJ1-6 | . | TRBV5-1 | CASSWGLENSPLHF | TGCGCCAGCAGCTGGGGACTGGAGAATTCACCCCTCCACTTT
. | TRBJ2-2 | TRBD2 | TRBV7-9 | CASSPLAGAGTGELFF | TGTGCCAGCAGCCCACTAGCGGGGGCGGGCACCGGGGAGCTGTTTTTT
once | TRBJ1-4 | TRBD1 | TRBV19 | CASSLQGARNEKLFF | TGTGCCAGTAGTCTTCAGGGGGCGCGGAATGAAAAACTGTTTTTT
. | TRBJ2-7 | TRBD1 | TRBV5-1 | CASTKVGQAFYEQYF | TGCGCCAGCACCAAGGTGGGACAGGCTTTCTACGAGCAGTACTTC
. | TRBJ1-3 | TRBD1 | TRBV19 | CASQQGANGNTIYF | TGTGCCAGCCAACAGGGGGCTAATGGAAACACCATATATTTT
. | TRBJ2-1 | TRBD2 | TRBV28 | CASSPGLAGVYEQFF | TGTGCCAGCAGTCCTGGACTAGCGGGAGTTTATGAGCAGTTCTTC
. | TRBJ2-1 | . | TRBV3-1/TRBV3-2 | CASSQLSGQRQFF | TGTGCCAGCAGCCAATTGTCCGGTCAGCGGCAGTTCTTC
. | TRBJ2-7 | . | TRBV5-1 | CASSLGQGGEQYF | TGCGCCAGCAGCTTGGGGCAGGGGGGCGAGCAGTACTTC
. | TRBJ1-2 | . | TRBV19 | CASSIVGTRSYTF | TGTGCCAGTAGTATAGTGGGGACACGGAGCTACACCTTC
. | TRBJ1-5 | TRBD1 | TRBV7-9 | CASSLGQGGQPQHF | TGTGCCAGCAGCTTAGGACAGGGGGGCCAGCCCCAGCATTTT
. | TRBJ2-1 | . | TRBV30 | CAWSATSSEQFF | TGTGCCTGGAGTGCAACTAGCTCTGAGCAGTTCTTC
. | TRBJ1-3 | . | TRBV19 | CASVRTGLFGNTIYF | TGTGCCAGTGTTCGGACGGGACTTTTTGGAAACACCATATATTTT
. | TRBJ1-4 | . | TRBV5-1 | CASSVSGYPNEKLFF | TGCGCCAGCAGCGTATCGGGGTATCCTAATGAAAAACTGTTTTTT
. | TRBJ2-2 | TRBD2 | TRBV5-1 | CASSLGLAIGELFF | TGCGCCAGCAGCTTGGGACTAGCTATCGGGGAGCTGTTTTTT
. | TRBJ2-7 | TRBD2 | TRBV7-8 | CASRTSGTYEQYF | TGTGCCAGCAGAACTAGCGGGACCTACGAGCAGTACTTC
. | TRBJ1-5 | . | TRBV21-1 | CASSKAIGVASPF | TGTGCCAGCAGCAAAGCGATAGGAGTAGCTAGCCCTTTT
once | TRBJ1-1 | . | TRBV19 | CASKSGQMNTEAFF | TGTGCCAGTAAAAGTGGACAGATGAACACTGAAGCTTTCTTT
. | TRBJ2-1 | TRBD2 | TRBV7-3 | CASSPGTSGSDEQFF | TGTGCCAGCAGCCCCGGGACTAGCGGGAGCGATGAGCAGTTCTTC